This T cell receptor (beta chain) appears in the sequencing data of a study of cytomegalovirus exposure and HLA in healthy donors. Across the study: Across more than 350 genotyped donors, approximately 81% landed in the Caucasian-associated ancestry cluster. General observations from the study: A link between a missense DCLRE1C variant and TCR beta V- and J-gene trimming emerged from a later analysis.

Both 60 Vbeta primers and 13 Jbeta primers went into the PCR. Method: immunoSEQ multiplex PCR; TCRdb's copy keeps in-frame clones and lacks some. Of roughly 190,000 clones listed, around 79% were seen once; the top ten hold 1.5%. The CDR3 consists of 14 residues. Germline-derived CDR1 and CDR2 are SGHTS and YDEGEE. Trimming cost V 3 bases and J 6 bases; bases outside gene matches: 9. This clone was found a few times. The antigen is undetermined. This receptor was taken from a girl between 10 and 17 years old in good health and CMV-seropositive. J is TRBJ2-7 and V is TRBV5-8; 7 bases line up with TRBD2. The material sequenced was PBMCs. The CDR3 sequence is CASSSAGRGGEQYF. The CDR3 DNA follows: TGTGCCAGCAGCTCCGCAGGGAGGGGAGGCGAGCAGTACTTC.